A selection of T cell receptor beta chains follows, all from one sample in a study of OX40 agonist ivuxolimab in advanced cancers. Profiling relied on immunoSEQ multiplex PCR, and the TCRdb table lists in-frame clones only, not all of them. The sample has about 79,000 clones; roughly 94% are singletons. The source material was CD4+ or CD8+ T cells sorted from blood, sampled in a trial of the OX40 agonist ivuxolimab. All receptors come from an adult with an advanced solid tumor such as melanoma, head and neck, liver or kidney cancer. CDR3s include the opening cysteine and the closing phenylalanine or tryptophan. The D gene is left open where the match is weak. A row's size may be missing; if present it is once, few, many or a size class.

j_call	clone_size	d_call	v_call	cdr3_nt	cdr3_aa
TRBJ2-2	-	-	TRBV7-6	TGTGCCAGCAGCCCCACCATGGGGTTTCCGGACACCGGGGAGCTGTTTTTT	CASSPTMGFPDTGELFF
TRBJ2-5	-	-	TRBV11-3	TGTGCCAGCAGCTTAGTCTCTGGAGAAGAGACCCAGTACTTC	CASSLVSGEETQYF
TRBJ2-1	-	-	TRBV7-9	TGTGCCAGCAGCTTAGTAGGGTACAATGAGCAGTTCTTC	CASSLVGYNEQFF
TRBJ2-1	-	TRBD2	TRBV7-9	TGTGCCAGCAGCGCAGGGACTAGCAGTTACAATGAGCAGTTCTTC	CASSAGTSSYNEQFF
TRBJ2-1	-	TRBD2	TRBV4-2	TGTGCCAGCAGCCAAGGAGCGGGAGGAGATTACAATGAGCAGTTCTTC	CASSQGAGGDYNEQFF
TRBJ2-5	-	-	TRBV19	TGTGCCAGTAGTGGTAGCGGATGGGAGACCCAGTACTTC	CASSGSGWETQYF
TRBJ1-6	-	-	TRBV19	TGTGCCAGTAGTTCCCCTAAAGAAAGCTCCTATAATTCACCCCTCCACTTT	CASSSPKESSYNSPLHF
TRBJ2-1	-	-	TRBV9	TGTGCCAGCAGCGTAGACAATTCCTACAATGAGCAGTTCTTC	CASSVDNSYNEQFF
TRBJ2-3	-	TRBD2	TRBV5-6	TGTGCCAGCAGTCAAGGACTAGCGGAGACAGATACGCAGTATTTT	CASSQGLAETDTQYF
TRBJ1-2	-	-	TRBV6-1	TGTGCCAGCAGTGGATTAACCGATCTCCTTACACCTAACTATGGCTACACCTTC	CASSGLTDLLTPNYGYTF
TRBJ1-5	-	TRBD1	TRBV2	TGTGCCAGCAGTGAACGGTGGGGACAGGGAGGTCAGCCCCAGCATTTT	CASSERWGQGGQPQHF
TRBJ1-6	-	TRBD1	TRBV27	TGTGCCAGCAGTCAACAGGGGGCCAGTAATTCACCCCTCCACTTT	CASSQQGASNSPLHF
TRBJ2-1	-	-	TRBV11-2	TGTGCCAGCTTGGACGGCTCCTACAATGAGCAGTTCTTC	CASLDGSYNEQFF
TRBJ2-1	-	TRBD2	TRBV5-4	TGTGCCAGCAGAGGTGGCGGGAGGTCCTCCTACAATGAGCAGTTCTTC	CASRGGGRSSYNEQFF
TRBJ2-1	-	TRBD1	TRBV4-3	TGCGCCAGCAGCCAAGATAGACAGGGGTACAATGAGCAGTTCTTC	CASSQDRQGYNEQFF
TRBJ2-2	-	-	TRBV7-9	TGTGCCAGCAGCGGGAACACCGGGGAGCTGTTTTTT	CASSGNTGELFF
TRBJ2-7	few	TRBD1	TRBV19	TGTGCCAGTAGTATGACAGGGTGGGAGCAGTACTTC	CASSMTGWEQYF
TRBJ2-7	-	-	TRBV5-1	TGCGCCAGCAGCTTTGGAGGGCACGAGCAGTACTTC	CASSFGGHEQYF
TRBJ2-7	once	-	TRBV6-5	TGTGCCAGCAGTTACTCGAATTTGGACGAGCAGTACTTC	CASSYSNLDEQYF
TRBJ1-2	-	-	TRBV28	TGTGCCACATTCTTTCAGAGCTCTTCGGGCTACACCTTC	CATFFQSSSGYTF
TRBJ2-3	-	-	TRBV4-3	TGCGCCAGCAGCCAAGACAGGGTCGGCAGTAGCACAGATACGCAGTATTTT	CASSQDRVGSSTDTQYF
TRBJ2-2	-	-	TRBV6-1	TGTGCCAGCAGTGAATGGACCTACACCGGGGAGCTGTTTTTT	CASSEWTYTGELFF
TRBJ2-5	-	-	TRBV5-1	TGCGCCAGCAGTATGGGGACGGAAGAGACCCAGTACTTC	CASSMGTEETQYF
TRBJ1-1	-	-	TRBV6-1	TGTGCCAGCAGTGATCAACCGGGACACGCGAACACTGAAGCTTTCTTT	CASSDQPGHANTEAFF
TRBJ2-7	-	TRBD1	TRBV2	TGTGCCAGCAGTGAAACATGGACAGGGTGGGAGCAGTACTTC	CASSETWTGWEQYF
TRBJ1-1	-	-	TRBV7-6	TGTGCCAGCAGCTTAGGGCAACTGACTGAAGCTTTCTTT	CASSLGQLTEAFF
TRBJ2-7	-	-	TRBV27	TGTGCCAGCAGCCTTAGCTCCTACGAGCAGTACTTC	CASSLSSYEQYF
TRBJ2-5	-	-	TRBV9	TGTGCCAGCAGCGTAGGCGACGACCGAGAGACCCAGTACTTC	CASSVGDDRETQYF
TRBJ2-1	once	-	TRBV4-3	TGCGCCAGCAGCCAAGTCCATCCTTCCCTTTACAATGAGCAGTTCTTC	CASSQVHPSLYNEQFF
TRBJ2-3	-	TRBD2	TRBV27	TGTGCCAGCAGCAAAGGGACTAGCGGGAACACAGATACGCAGTATTTT	CASSKGTSGNTDTQYF
TRBJ2-1	-	-	TRBV6-5	TGTGCCAGCAGTCAACAAGGCCACAATGAGCAGTTCTTC	CASSQQGHNEQFF
TRBJ2-7	-	-	TRBV30	TGTGCCTGGAGTCTCTGGGCAGGCTACGAGCAGTACTTC	CAWSLWAGYEQYF
TRBJ1-3	-	TRBD1	TRBV27	TGTGCCAGCAGCATGGACAGGGGGCTAAACACCATATATTTT	CASSMDRGLNTIYF
TRBJ1-5	-	-	TRBV25-1	TGTGCCAGCAGTGAGATCGGAGACAATCAGCCCCAGCATTTT	CASSEIGDNQPQHF
TRBJ1-4	-	-	TRBV2	TGTGCCAGCAGTGGATGGGGTATTGAAAAACTGTTTTTT	CASSGWGIEKLFF
TRBJ2-7	-	-	TRBV28	TGTGCCAGCAGTTTGATGGGGAGCGAGGGATACGAGCAGTACTTC	CASSLMGSEGYEQYF
TRBJ2-5	-	-	TRBV5-6	TGTGCCAGCAGCTTTAATAGGTGGACCGTTGAAGAGACCCAGTACTTC	CASSFNRWTVEETQYF
TRBJ1-1	once	-	TRBV28	TGTGCCAGCAGTTTAGTGGGGAGAGACACTGAAGCTTTCTTT	CASSLVGRDTEAFF
TRBJ2-7	once	TRBD2	TRBV19	TGTGCCAGTAGTATAGTTGGCAGGGAGGGGGAGCAGTACTTC	CASSIVGREGEQYF
TRBJ1-2	-	TRBD1	TRBV4-2	TGTGCCAGCAGCCAAGCCGGGACAGGGCGCGGCTACACCTTC	CASSQAGTGRGYTF
TRBJ2-2	-	TRBD1	TRBV27	TGTGCCAGCAGTGCCCAGGGGGCGTTGGGCACCGGGGAGCTGTTTTTT	CASSAQGALGTGELFF
TRBJ2-3	-	-	TRBV11-2	TGTGCCAGCAGCTCCCAACACCGGTCAGGAGACGCAGATACGCAGTATTTT	CASSSQHRSGDADTQYF
TRBJ1-3	-	-	TRBV27	TGTGCCAGCGGGCCCGCGGGAGGAAACACCATATATTTT	CASGPAGGNTIYF
TRBJ1-1	-	-	TRBV19	TGTGCCATAAGGGGGGGAGAAGAAGCTTTCTTT	CAIRGGEEAFF
TRBJ2-5	-	-	TRBV2	TGTGCCAGCAGTGTGGGGCAAGAAACCCAGACCGAGACCCAGTACTTC	CASSVGQETQTETQYF
TRBJ1-2	-	-	TRBV7-9	TGTGCCAGCAGCTTAGATGGGGGTATCCATGGCTACACCTTC	CASSLDGGIHGYTF
TRBJ2-7	-	TRBD1	TRBV7-9	TGTGCCAGCAGCTTAGTTGGGACAGATCCCTACGAGCAGTACTTC	CASSLVGTDPYEQYF
TRBJ2-1	-	TRBD2	TRBV7-9	TGTGCCAGCAGCTCGGGACTAGCGGGGCCCGGAGGCTACAATGAGCAGTTCTTC	CASSSGLAGPGGYNEQFF
TRBJ2-5	-	-	TRBV19	TGTGCCAGTAGTATCCCCGGGACCCAGTACTTC	CASSIPGTQYF
TRBJ2-7	-	TRBD2	TRBV15	TGTGCCACCAGCTCACGCTCGGCGGGAGGGCTCGAGCAGTACTTC	CATSSRSAGGLEQYF
TRBJ2-7	-	-	TRBV27	TGTGCCAGCAGTTTGGGGACAACCTACGAGCAGTACTTC	CASSLGTTYEQYF
TRBJ2-7	-	-	TRBV27	TGTGCCAGCAGTTCTTCCGGGGGCGGTTACGAGCAGTACTTC	CASSSSGGGYEQYF
TRBJ2-1	-	-	TRBV19	TGTGCCAGTAGTATAGGGCAGAATGAGCAGTTCTTC	CASSIGQNEQFF
TRBJ2-7	-	TRBD2	TRBV7-9	TGTGCCAGCAGCGCCAGCGGGATATCCTCCGAGCAGTACTTC	CASSASGISSEQYF
TRBJ1-3	-	-	TRBV18	TGTGCCAGCTCACCTCAATTTACGGATAGCACTGGAAACACCATATATTTT	CASSPQFTDSTGNTIYF
TRBJ2-7	-	-	TRBV2	TGTGCCAGCAGCCTCGGGAGCGGAAGCTCCTACGAGCAGTACTTC	CASSLGSGSSYEQYF
TRBJ2-5	-	TRBD2	TRBV7-6	TGTGCCAGCAGCTTAGTGGCGGGAGGAGAGACCCAGTACTTC	CASSLVAGGETQYF
TRBJ2-7	-	TRBD1	TRBV27	TGTGCCAGCAGTTGGGACAGAGCCTGGGGGAGTGAGCAGTACTTC	CASSWDRAWGSEQYF
TRBJ1-2	-	TRBD1	TRBV11-2	TGTGCCAGCAGCTCCAATCAGGGGGCCAATAACTATGGCTACACCTTC	CASSSNQGANNYGYTF
TRBJ1-6	-	TRBD1	TRBV7-1	TGTGCCAGCAGCTTCCTTCCGGGACAGTCCTATAATTCACCCCTCCACTTT	CASSFLPGQSYNSPLHF